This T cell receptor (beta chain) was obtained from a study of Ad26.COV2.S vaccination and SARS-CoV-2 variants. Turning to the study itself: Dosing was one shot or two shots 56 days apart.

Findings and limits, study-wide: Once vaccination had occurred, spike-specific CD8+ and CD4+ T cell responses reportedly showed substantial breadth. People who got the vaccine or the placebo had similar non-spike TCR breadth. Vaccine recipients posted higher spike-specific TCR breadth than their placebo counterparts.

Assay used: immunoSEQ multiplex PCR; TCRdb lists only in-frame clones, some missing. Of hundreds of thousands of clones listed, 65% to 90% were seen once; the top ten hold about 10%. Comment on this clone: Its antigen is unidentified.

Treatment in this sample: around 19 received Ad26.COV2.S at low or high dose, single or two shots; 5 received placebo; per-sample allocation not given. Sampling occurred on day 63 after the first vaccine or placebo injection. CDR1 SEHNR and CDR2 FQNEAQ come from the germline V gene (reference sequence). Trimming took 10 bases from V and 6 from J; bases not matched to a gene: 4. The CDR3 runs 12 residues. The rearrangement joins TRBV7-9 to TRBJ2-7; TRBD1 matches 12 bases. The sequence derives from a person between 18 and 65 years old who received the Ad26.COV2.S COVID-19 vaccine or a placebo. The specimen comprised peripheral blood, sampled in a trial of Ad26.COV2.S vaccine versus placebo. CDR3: CAIGTGGAEQYF. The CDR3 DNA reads TGTGCCATCGGGACAGGGGGCGCCGAGCAGTACTTC.